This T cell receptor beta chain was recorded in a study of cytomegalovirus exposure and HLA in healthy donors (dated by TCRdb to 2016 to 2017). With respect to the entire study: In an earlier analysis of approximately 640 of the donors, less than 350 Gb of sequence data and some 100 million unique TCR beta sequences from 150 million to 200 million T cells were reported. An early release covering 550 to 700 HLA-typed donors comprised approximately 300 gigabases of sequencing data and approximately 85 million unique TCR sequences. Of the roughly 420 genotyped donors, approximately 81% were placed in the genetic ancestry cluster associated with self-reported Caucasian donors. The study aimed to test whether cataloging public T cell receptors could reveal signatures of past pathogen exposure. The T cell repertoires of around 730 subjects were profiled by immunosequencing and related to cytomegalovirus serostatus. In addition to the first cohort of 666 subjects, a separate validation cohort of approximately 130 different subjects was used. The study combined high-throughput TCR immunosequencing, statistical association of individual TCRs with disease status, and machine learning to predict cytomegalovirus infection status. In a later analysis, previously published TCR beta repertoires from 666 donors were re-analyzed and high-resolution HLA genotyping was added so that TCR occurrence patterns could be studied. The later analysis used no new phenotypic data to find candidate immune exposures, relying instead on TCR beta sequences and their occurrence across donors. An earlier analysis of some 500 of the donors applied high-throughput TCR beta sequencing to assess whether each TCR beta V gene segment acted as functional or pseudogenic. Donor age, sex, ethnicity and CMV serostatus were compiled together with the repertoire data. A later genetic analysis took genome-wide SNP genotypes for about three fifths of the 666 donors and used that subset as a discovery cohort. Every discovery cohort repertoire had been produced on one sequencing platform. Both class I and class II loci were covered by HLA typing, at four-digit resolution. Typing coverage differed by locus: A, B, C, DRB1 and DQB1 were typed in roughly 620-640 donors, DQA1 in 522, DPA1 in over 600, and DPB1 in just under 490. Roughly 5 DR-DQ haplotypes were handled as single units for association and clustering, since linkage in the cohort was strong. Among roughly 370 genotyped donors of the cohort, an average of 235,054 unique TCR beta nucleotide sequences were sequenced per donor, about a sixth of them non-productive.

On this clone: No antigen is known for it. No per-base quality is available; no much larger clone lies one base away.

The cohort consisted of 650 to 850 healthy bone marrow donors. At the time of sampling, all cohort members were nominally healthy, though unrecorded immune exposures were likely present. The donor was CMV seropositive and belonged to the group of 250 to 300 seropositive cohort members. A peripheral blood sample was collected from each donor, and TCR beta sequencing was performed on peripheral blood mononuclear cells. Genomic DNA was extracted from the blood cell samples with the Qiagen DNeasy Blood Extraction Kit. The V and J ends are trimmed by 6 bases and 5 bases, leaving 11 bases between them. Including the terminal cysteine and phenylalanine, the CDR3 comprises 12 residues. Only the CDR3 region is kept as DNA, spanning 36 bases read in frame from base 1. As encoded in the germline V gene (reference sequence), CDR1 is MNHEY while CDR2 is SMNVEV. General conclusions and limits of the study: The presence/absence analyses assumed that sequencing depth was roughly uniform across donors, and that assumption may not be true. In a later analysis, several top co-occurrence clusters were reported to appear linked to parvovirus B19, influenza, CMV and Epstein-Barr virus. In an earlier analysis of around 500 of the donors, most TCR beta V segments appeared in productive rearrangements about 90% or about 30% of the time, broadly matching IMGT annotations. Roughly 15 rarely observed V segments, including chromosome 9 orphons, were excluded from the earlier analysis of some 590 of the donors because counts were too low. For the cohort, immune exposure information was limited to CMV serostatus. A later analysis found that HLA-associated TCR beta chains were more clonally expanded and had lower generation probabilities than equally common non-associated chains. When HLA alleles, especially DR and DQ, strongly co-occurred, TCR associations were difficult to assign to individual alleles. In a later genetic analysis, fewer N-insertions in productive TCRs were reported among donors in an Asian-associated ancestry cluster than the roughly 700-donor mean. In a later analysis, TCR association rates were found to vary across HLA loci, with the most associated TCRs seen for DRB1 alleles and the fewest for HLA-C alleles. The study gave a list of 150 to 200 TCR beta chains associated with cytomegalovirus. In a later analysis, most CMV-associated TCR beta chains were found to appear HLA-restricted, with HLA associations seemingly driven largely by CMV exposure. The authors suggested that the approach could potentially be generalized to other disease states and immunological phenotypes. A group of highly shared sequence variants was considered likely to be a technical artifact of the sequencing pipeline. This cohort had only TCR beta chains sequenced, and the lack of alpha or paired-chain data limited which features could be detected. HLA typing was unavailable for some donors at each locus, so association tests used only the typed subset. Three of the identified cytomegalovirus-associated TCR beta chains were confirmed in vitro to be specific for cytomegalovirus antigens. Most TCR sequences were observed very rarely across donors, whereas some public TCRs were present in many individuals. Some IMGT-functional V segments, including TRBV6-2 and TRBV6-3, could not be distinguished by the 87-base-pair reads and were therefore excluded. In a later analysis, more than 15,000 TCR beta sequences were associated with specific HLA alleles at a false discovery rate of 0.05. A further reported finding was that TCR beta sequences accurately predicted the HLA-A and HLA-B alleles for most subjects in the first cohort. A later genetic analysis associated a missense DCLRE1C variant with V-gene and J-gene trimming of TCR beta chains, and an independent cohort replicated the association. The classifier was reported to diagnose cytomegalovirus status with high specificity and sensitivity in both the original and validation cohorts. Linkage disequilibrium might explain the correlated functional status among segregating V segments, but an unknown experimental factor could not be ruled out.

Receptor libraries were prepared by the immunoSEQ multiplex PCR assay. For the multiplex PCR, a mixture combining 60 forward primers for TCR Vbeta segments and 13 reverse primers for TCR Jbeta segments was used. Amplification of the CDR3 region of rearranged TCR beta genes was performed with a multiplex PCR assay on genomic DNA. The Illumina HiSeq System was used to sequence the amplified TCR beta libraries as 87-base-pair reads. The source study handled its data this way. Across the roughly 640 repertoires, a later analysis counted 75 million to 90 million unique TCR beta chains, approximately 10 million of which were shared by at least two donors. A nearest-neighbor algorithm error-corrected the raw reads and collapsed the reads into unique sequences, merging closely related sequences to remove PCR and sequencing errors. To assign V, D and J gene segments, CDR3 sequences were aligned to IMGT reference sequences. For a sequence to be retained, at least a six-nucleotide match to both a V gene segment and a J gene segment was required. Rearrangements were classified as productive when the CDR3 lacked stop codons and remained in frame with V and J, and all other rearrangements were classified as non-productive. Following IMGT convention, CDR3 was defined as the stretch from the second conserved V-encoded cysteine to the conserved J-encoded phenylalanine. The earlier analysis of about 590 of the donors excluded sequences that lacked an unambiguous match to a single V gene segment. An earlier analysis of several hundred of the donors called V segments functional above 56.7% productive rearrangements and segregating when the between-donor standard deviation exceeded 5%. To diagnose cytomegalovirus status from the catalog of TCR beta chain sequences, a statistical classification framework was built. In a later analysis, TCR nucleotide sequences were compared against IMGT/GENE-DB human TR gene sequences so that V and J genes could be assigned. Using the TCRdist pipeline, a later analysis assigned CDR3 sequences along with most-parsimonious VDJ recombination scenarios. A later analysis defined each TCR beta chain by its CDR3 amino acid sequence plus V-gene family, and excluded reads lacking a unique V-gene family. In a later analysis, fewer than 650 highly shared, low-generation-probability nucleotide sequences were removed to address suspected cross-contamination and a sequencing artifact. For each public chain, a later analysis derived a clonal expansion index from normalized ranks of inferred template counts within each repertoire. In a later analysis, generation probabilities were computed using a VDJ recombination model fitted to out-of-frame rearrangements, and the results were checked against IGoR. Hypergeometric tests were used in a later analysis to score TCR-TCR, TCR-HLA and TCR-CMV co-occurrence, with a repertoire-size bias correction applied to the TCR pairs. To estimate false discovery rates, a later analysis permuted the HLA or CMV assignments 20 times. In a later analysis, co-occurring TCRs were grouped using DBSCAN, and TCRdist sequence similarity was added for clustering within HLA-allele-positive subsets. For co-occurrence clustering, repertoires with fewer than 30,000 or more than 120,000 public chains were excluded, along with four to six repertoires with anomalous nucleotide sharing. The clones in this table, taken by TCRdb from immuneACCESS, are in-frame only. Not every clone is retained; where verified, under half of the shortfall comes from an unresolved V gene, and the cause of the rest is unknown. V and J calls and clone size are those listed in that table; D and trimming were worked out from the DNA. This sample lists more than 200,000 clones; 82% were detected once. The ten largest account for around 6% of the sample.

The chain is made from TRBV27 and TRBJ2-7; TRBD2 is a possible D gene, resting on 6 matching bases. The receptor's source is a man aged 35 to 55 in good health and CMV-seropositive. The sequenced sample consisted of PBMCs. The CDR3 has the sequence CASSSSVDEQYF. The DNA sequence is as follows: TGTGCCAGCAGCTCTAGCGTCGACGAGCAGTACTTC.